This T cell receptor beta chain is drawn from a study of early T cells in non-severe SARS-CoV-2 infection. Study overall: Chains stayed unpaired after sequencing of bulk RNA from unsorted whole blood.

Unique molecular identifiers were added to individual cDNA molecules. TCRdb used MiXCR to reprocess the 5' RACE reads, holding one entry per CDR3 protein. This table holds 85,000 to 100,000 distinct CDR3 sequences, 9.5% to 11% found once. V was pared by 7 bases and J by 7 bases, with 14 bases between. The CDR3 totals 13 residues. CDR1 is SGHDN and CDR2 is FVKESK in the germline V gene. This clonotype was counted ten times or more. The genes are TRBV14 and TRBJ2-1, with a possible D match to TRBD1 (5 bases). This material consisted of whole blood, taken at baseline. The sequence came from an adult who was a healthcare worker with PCR-confirmed SARS-CoV-2 infection or an uninfected control (not recorded which). The CDR3 reads CASNRGSRNEQFF. Written as DNA, the CDR3 is TGTGCCAGCAATAGGGGTTCTAGGAATGAGCAGTTCTTC.